This T cell receptor (beta chain) derives from a study of regulatory T cells in long-lasting Graves disease. Study observations and caveats: Persistent Graves' patients showed less TCR diversity than newly diagnosed ones.

Germline V lookup: CDR1 SNHLY, CDR2 FYNNEI. V lost 4 bases, J lost 5 bases, and 9 bases lay in between. CDR3 length equals 13 residues. As for time point: persistent/refractory GD, antithyroid drugs over 5 years with positive TRAb. The authors made the TCR library using RNA they extracted from PBMCs. Investigators prepared the TCR beta libraries by applying iRepertoire HTBI primers and Arm-PCR of CDR3 regions. TCRdb ran MiXCR on the multiplex PCR reads and lists one entry per CDR3 protein. This sample has about 460,000 distinct CDR3 sequences, with approximately 22% found just once. This clonotype was observed at least ten times. Its antigen is not known.

The sequenced sample was peripheral blood mononuclear cells (PBMCs), obtained when the disease was refractory, from a patient treated with antithyroid drugs. J is TRBJ1-5 and V is TRBV2; D remains unclear. This receptor was taken from a female donor with Graves disease. For the CDR3, the DNA is TGTGCCAGCAGTGGGACGGGTCATCAGCCCCAGCATTTT. It specifies CASSGTGHQPQHF.